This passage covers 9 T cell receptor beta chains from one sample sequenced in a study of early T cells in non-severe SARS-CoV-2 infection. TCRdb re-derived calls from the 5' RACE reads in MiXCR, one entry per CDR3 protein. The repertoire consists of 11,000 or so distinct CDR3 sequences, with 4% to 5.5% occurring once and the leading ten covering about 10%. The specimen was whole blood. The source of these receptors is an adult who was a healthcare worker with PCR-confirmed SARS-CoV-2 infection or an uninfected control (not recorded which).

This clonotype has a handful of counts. The CDR3 sequence is CAWSEGAVSGNTIYF. CDR3 DNA: TGTGCCTGGAGTGAGGGAGCCGTATCGGGAAACACCATATATTTT. The rearrangement links TRBV30 to TRBJ1-3, with D uncertain. This CDR3 region has 15 residues. CDR1 GTSNPN and CDR2 SVGIG come from the germline V gene (reference sequence). Trimming left V 1 base short and J 4 bases short, with 14 bases between.

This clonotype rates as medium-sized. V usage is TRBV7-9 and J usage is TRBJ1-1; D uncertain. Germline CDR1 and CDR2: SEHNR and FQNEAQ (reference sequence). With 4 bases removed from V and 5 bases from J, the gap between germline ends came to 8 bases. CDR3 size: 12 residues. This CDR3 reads CASSSSGTEAFF. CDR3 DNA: TGTGCCAGCAGCTCTAGCGGGACTGAAGCTTTCTTT.

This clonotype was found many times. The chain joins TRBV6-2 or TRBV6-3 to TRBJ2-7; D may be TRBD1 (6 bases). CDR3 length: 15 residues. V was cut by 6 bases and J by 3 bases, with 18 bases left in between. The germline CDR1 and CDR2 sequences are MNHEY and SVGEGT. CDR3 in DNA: TGTGCCAGCAGGCCGGGGACACGCGTCCACTACGAGCAGTACTTC. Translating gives CASRPGTRVHYEQYF.

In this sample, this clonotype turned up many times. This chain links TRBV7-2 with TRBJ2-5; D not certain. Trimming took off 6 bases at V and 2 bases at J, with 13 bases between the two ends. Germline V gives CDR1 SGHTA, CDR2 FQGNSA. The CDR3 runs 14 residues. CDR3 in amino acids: CASRLQFPQETQYF. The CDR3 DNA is TGTGCCAGCAGACTCCAATTCCCTCAAGAGACCCAGTACTTC.

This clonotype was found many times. The CDR3, as DNA: TGTGCCAGCAGTCGCGGAGGGGCATCCGGTGAGCAGTTCTTC. This translates into CASSRGGASGEQFF. The chain combines TRBV7-7 with TRBJ2-1; perhaps TRBD2 as D (6 bases). From germline, CDR1 is SSHAT and CDR2 FNYEAQ (reference sequence). V lost 6 bases and J lost 9, with 18 bases in between. This CDR3 spans 14 amino acids. The complete variable domain, with remaining parts taken from reference TRBV7-7 and TRBJ2-1, reads GAGVSQSPRYKVTKRGQDVTLRCDPISSHATLYWYQQALGQGPEFLTYFNYEAQPDKSGLPSDRFSAERPEGSISTLTIQRTEQRDSAMYRCASSRGGASGEQFFGPGTRLTVL.

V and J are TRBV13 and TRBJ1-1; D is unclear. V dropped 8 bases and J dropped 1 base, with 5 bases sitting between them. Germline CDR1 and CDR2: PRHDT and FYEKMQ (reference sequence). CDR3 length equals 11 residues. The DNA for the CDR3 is TGTGCCAGCCGAAAGAACACTGAAGCTTTCTTT. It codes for CASRKNTEAFF.

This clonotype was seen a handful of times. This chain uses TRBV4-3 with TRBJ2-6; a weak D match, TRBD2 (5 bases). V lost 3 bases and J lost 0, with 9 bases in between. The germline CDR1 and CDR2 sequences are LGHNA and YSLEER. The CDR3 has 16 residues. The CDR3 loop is CASSHSGGSGANVLTF. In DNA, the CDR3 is TGCGCCAGCAGCCACAGCGGTGGCTCTGGGGCCAACGTCCTGACTTTC.

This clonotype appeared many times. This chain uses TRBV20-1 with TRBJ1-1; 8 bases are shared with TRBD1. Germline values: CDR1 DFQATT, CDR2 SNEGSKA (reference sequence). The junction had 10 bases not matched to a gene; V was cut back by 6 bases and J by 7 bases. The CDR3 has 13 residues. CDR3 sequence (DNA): TGCAGTGCCGTAGGACAGGGACTGGTTGAAGCTTTCTTT. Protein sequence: CSAVGQGLVEAFF.

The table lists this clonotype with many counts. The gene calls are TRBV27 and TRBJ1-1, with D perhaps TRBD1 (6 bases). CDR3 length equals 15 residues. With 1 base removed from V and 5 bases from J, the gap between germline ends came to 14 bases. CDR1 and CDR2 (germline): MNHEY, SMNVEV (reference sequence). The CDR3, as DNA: TGTGCCAGCAGTTTATGGGGGGGCATAAAGACTGAAGCTTTCTTT. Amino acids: CASSLWGGIKTEAFF.